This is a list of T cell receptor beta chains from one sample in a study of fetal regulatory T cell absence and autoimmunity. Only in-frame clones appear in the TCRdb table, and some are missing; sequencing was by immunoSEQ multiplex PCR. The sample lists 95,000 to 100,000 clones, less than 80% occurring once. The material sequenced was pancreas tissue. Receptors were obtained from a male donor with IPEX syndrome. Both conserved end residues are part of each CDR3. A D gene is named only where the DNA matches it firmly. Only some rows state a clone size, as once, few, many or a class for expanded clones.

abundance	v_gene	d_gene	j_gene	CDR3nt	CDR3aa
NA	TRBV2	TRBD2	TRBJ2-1	TGTGCCAGCAGTGAAAGGGGACTAGCGGGAGGAGGTACAAGGGGTGAGCAGTTCTTC	CASSERGLAGGGTRGEQFF
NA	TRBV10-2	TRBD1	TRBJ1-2	TGCGCCAGCAGTGAGTTTACAGGGGGCTATGGCTACACCTTC	CASSEFTGGYGYTF
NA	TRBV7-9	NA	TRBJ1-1	TGTGCCAGCAGCTTACCCCAGGCGGAGTACACTGAAGCTTTCTTT	CASSLPQAEYTEAFF
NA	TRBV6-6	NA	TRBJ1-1	TGTGCCAGCATAAATGGTGCGTCTTCGAACACTGAAGCTTTCTTT	CASINGASSNTEAFF
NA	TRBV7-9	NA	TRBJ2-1	TGTGCCAGCAGCTTAGAGGCGGGCTGGGTCTCCTACAATGAGCAGTTCTTC	CASSLEAGWVSYNEQFF
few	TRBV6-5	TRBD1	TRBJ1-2	TGTGCCAGCAGTTACTCGACAGGGACCTATGGCTACACCTTC	CASSYSTGTYGYTF
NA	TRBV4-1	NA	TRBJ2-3	TGCGCCAGCAGCCAAAGGCTATATGGGGGACACACAGATACGCAGTATTTT	CASSQRLYGGHTDTQYF
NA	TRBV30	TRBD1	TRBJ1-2	TGTGCCTGGAGTATCGCCCGGACAGGGACAAACTATGGCTACACCTTC	CAWSIARTGTNYGYTF
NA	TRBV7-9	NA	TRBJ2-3	TGTGCCAGCAGCCAACCCTTGGCTAGCACAGATACGCAGTATTTT	CASSQPLASTDTQYF
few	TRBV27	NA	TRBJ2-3	TGTGCCAGCAGTTTATGGGGCAGGGCGCAGTATTTT	CASSLWGRAQYF
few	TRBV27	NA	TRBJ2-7	TGTGCCAGCAGTTTACAGGGCTCCTACGAGCAGTACTTC	CASSLQGSYEQYF
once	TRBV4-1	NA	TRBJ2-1	TGCGCCAGCAGCCAAGTAGGCAATGAGCAGTTCTTC	CASSQVGNEQFF